The next 8 T cell receptor beta chains were all read from a single sample in a study of T cells in Graves' hyperthyroidism and ophthalmopathy. TCR beta CDR3 regions were amplified from RNA. RT-PCR in the first round (using the HTBI primer set) targeted the TCR CDR3. TCRdb analysed the multiplex PCR reads with MiXCR anew, one entry per CDR3 protein. The sample shows hundreds of thousands of distinct CDR3 sequences, 20% to 25% of them seen only once. Specimen: blood. These receptors all stem from a man aged 30 to 45 with Graves' ophthalmopathy.

This clonotype was observed at least ten times. This chain links TRBV18 with TRBJ1-1; D is ambiguous. This CDR3 has 13 amino acids. The germline V gene encodes CDR1 KGHSH and CDR2 LQKENI. V shed 3 bases and J shed 1 base, with 6 bases lying between them. For the CDR3, the DNA is TGTGCCAGCTCACCGACACAGAACACTGAAGCTTTCTTT. Its protein is CASSPTQNTEAFF. Based on the CDR3 plus reference TRBV18 and TRBJ1-1, the full variable domain is NAGVMQNPRHLVRRRGQEARLRCSPMKGHSHVYWYRQLPEEGLKFMVYLQKENIIDESGMPKERFSAEFPKEGPSILRIQQVVRGDSAAYFCASSPTQNTEAFFGQGTRLTVV.

This clonotype was recorded at least ten times. For the CDR3, the DNA is TGTGCCAGCGCCGTGGGGGACGGCAACTATGGCTACACCTTC. Translated: CASAVGDGNYGYTF. The J gene is TRBJ1-2, the V gene TRBV11-2; D is perhaps TRBD1 (5 bases). Trimming removed 8 bases from V and 2 bases from J, with 15 bases in between. The germline CDR1 and CDR2 sequences are SGHAT and FQNNGV. This CDR3 has 14 residues.

J is TRBJ1-5 and V is TRBV19; TRBD1 is a possible D gene (5 bases). CDR1 is LNHDA, CDR2 SQIVND, per germline (reference sequence). This CDR3 has 17 residues. The V end was cut by 7 bases, the J end by 0 bases, with 19 bases between. The CDR3 sequence: CASKTGGDRGSNQPQHF. As DNA, the CDR3 is TGTGCCAGTAAGACCGGGGGGGATCGGGGTAGCAATCAGCCCCAGCATTTT.

The J gene is TRBJ1-2, the V gene TRBV12-3 or TRBV12-4, with 8 nucleotides matching TRBD1. V shed 7 bases, J shed 8 bases, and the junction held 15 bases outside the gene matches. CDR3 length: 15 amino acids. The CDR3 region is CASTTDRDSQRGYTF. The CDR3 DNA sequence: TGTGCCAGCACCACGGACAGGGACTCTCAGAGAGGCTACACCTTC.

This clonotype was found a few times. This chain links TRBV6-1 with TRBJ1-5; D unclear. The V end lost 2 bases, the J end lost 0 bases, and 8 bases lay between the germline ends. The CDR3 is made up of 15 amino acids. Germline lookup yields CDR1 MNHNS and CDR2 SASEGT. CDR3 loop: CASSETDYSNQPQHF. DNA of the CDR3: TGTGCCAGCAGTGAAACTGATTATAGCAATCAGCCCCAGCATTTT.

Turning to this clonotype: One end of the junction varies from germline; a read error may be responsible. The V call is TRBV10-3, the J call TRBJ2-5; 12 bases are shared with TRBD2. Germline CDR1 is ENHRY and CDR2 is SYGVKD. The CDR3 loop spans 16 amino acids. Here the CDR3 reads CAISRLAGVEQEAQYF. Written as DNA, the CDR3 is TGTGCCATCAGTAGACTAGCGGGAGTCGAACAAGAGGCCCAGTACTTC.

This clonotype turned up a few times. This chain links TRBV18 with TRBJ1-4; tentatively, D is TRBD1 (6 bases). CDR3 length: 15 residues. V was shortened by 1 base and J by 4 bases, with 10 bases between the two germline ends. Germline V gene sequence: CDR1 KGHSH, CDR2 LQKENI. CDR3 amino acids: CASSPRGGRNEKLFF. The DNA of the CDR3 is TGTGCCAGCTCACCACGAGGGGGGCGTAATGAAAAACTGTTTTTT.

This clonotype was detected a few times. The V call is TRBV28, the J call TRBJ1-1; no reliable D call. The CDR3 length is 14 residues. V was shortened by 4 bases and J by 0 bases, with 9 bases between the two germline ends. The germline CDR1 and CDR2 sequences are MDHEN and SYDVKM. The CDR3 coding sequence is TGTGCCAGCAGTTCAGCACAGATGAACACTGAAGCTTTCTTT. This sequence encodes CASSSAQMNTEAFF.